These T cell receptor beta chains were read from a single sample in a study of cytomegalovirus exposure and HLA in healthy donors. Profiling relied on immunoSEQ multiplex PCR, and the TCRdb table lists in-frame clones only, not all of them. Of more than 150,000 clones listed, 76% are singletons. The source material was PBMCs. Receptors originate from a man aged 18 to 35 in good health and CMV-seronegative. Each CDR3 is given with its conserved first and last residue. The D gene is left open where the match is weak. A clone size is listed for some rows: how often the clone was seen (once, few, many), or a class if it is expanded.

v_call: TRBV6-6; j_call: TRBJ2-1; clone_size: NA; cdr3_length: 12; d_call: TRBD1; cdr3_aa: CASSPGTVEQFF; cdr3_nt: TGTGCCAGCAGTCCCGGGACAGTTGAGCAGTTCTTC
v_call: TRBV7-2; j_call: TRBJ2-1; clone_size: NA; cdr3_length: 15; d_call: NA; cdr3_aa: CASSAGGQNYNEQFF; cdr3_nt: TGTGCCAGCAGCGCCGGCGGACAGAACTACAATGAGCAGTTCTTC
v_call: TRBV5-1; j_call: TRBJ2-3; clone_size: NA; cdr3_length: 12; d_call: NA; cdr3_aa: CASSLDRDTQYF; cdr3_nt: TGCGCCAGCAGCTTGGACAGAGATACGCAGTATTTT
v_call: TRBV15; j_call: TRBJ2-5; clone_size: NA; cdr3_length: 15; d_call: NA; cdr3_aa: CATSRGAQPGETQYF; cdr3_nt: TGTGCCACCAGCAGAGGGGCCCAACCGGGGGAGACCCAGTACTTC
v_call: TRBV28; j_call: TRBJ1-5; clone_size: NA; cdr3_length: 14; d_call: NA; cdr3_aa: CASMTGSPNQPQHF; cdr3_nt: TGTGCCAGCATGACAGGTTCACCCAATCAGCCCCAGCATTTT
v_call: TRBV5-4; j_call: TRBJ2-7; clone_size: NA; cdr3_length: 13; d_call: NA; cdr3_aa: CASSRTASYEQYF; cdr3_nt: TGTGCCAGCAGCAGGACAGCCTCCTACGAGCAGTACTTC
v_call: TRBV18; j_call: TRBJ1-2; clone_size: NA; cdr3_length: 16; d_call: TRBD1; cdr3_aa: CASSPPGTGANYGYTF; cdr3_nt: TGTGCCAGCTCACCACCGGGGACAGGGGCTAACTATGGCTACACCTTC
v_call: TRBV5-1; j_call: TRBJ2-3; clone_size: NA; cdr3_length: 16; d_call: TRBD2; cdr3_aa: CASSLARGLVPDTQYF; cdr3_nt: TGCGCCAGCAGCTTGGCCAGGGGACTAGTGCCAGATACGCAGTATTTT
v_call: TRBV4-1; j_call: TRBJ1-1; clone_size: NA; cdr3_length: 17; d_call: NA; cdr3_aa: CASSPFSVVRRNTEAFF; cdr3_nt: TGCGCCAGCAGCCCCTTCTCAGTGGTTCGGAGGAACACTGAAGCTTTCTTT
v_call: TRBV13; j_call: TRBJ2-7; clone_size: NA; cdr3_length: 14; d_call: NA; cdr3_aa: CASSLGLASYEQYF; cdr3_nt: TGTGCCAGCAGCTTAGGGCTAGCATCCTACGAGCAGTACTTC
v_call: TRBV12-5; j_call: TRBJ1-1; clone_size: NA; cdr3_length: 15; d_call: NA; cdr3_aa: CASGLVPVAETEAFF; cdr3_nt: TGTGCTAGTGGTTTGGTACCCGTAGCGGAGACTGAAGCTTTCTTT
v_call: TRBV7-2; j_call: TRBJ2-2; clone_size: few; cdr3_length: 15; d_call: NA; cdr3_aa: CASSLNPGNTGELFF; cdr3_nt: TGTGCCAGCAGCCTCAATCCAGGAAACACCGGGGAGCTGTTTTTT
v_call: TRBV6-4; j_call: TRBJ1-1; clone_size: few; cdr3_length: 14; d_call: NA; cdr3_aa: CASSDLRENTEAFF; cdr3_nt: TGTGCCAGCAGTGATCTCCGCGAGAACACTGAAGCTTTCTTT
v_call: TRBV6-6; j_call: TRBJ2-1; clone_size: NA; cdr3_length: 14; d_call: TRBD1; cdr3_aa: CASRSGQLYNEQFF; cdr3_nt: TGTGCCAGCAGGTCGGGACAGTTATACAATGAGCAGTTCTTC
v_call: TRBV7-2; j_call: TRBJ2-2; clone_size: once; cdr3_length: 16; d_call: NA; cdr3_aa: CASAKERVLDTGELFF; cdr3_nt: TGTGCCAGCGCAAAGGAGCGGGTTCTAGACACCGGGGAGCTGTTTTTT
v_call: TRBV6-5; j_call: TRBJ1-1; clone_size: few; cdr3_length: 14; d_call: TRBD1; cdr3_aa: CASSPPTGRTEAFF; cdr3_nt: TGTGCCAGCAGTCCCCCGACAGGGCGCACTGAAGCTTTCTTT
v_call: TRBV27; j_call: TRBJ2-5; clone_size: few; cdr3_length: 14; d_call: TRBD2; cdr3_aa: CASSGSGVQETQYF; cdr3_nt: TGTGCCAGCAGTGGAAGCGGGGTCCAAGAGACCCAGTACTTC
v_call: TRBV30; j_call: TRBJ1-6; clone_size: NA; cdr3_length: 17; d_call: NA; cdr3_aa: CASTTGLISSYNSPLHF; cdr3_nt: TGTGCCTCGACGACAGGCCTTATCAGCTCCTATAATTCACCCCTCCACTTT
v_call: TRBV11-2; j_call: TRBJ1-3; clone_size: NA; cdr3_length: 14; d_call: NA; cdr3_aa: CASSLPGIGNTIYF; cdr3_nt: TGTGCCAGCAGCTTACCAGGGATTGGAAACACCATATATTTT
v_call: TRBV5-4; j_call: TRBJ2-1; clone_size: NA; cdr3_length: 14; d_call: TRBD2; cdr3_aa: CASSPGLAGDEQFF; cdr3_nt: TGTGCCAGCAGCCCGGGACTAGCGGGGGATGAGCAGTTCTTC
v_call: TRBV19; j_call: TRBJ2-2; clone_size: few; cdr3_length: 18; d_call: TRBD2; cdr3_aa: CASSIGRRSGAITGELFF; cdr3_nt: TGTGCCAGTAGTATAGGAAGGAGGAGCGGGGCTATTACCGGGGAGCTGTTTTTT
v_call: TRBV29-1; j_call: TRBJ1-1; clone_size: NA; cdr3_length: 12; d_call: NA; cdr3_aa: CIPGGANTEAFF; cdr3_nt: TGCATCCCCGGGGGTGCGAACACTGAAGCTTTCTTT
v_call: TRBV21-1; j_call: TRBJ1-2; clone_size: NA; cdr3_length: 13; d_call: NA; cdr3_aa: CAPQRHGYYGYTF; cdr3_nt: TGTGCCCCTCAGCGGCACGGATACTATGGCTACACCTTC
v_call: TRBV4-2; j_call: TRBJ2-4; clone_size: few; cdr3_length: 15; d_call: TRBD2; cdr3_aa: CASSQAQSGGNIQYF; cdr3_nt: TGTGCCAGCAGCCAGGCGCAAAGCGGGGGAAACATTCAGTACTTC
v_call: TRBV2; j_call: TRBJ2-5; clone_size: NA; cdr3_length: 17; d_call: TRBD2; cdr3_aa: CASSEGIAGARRETQYF; cdr3_nt: TGTGCCAGCAGTGAAGGGATAGCGGGAGCACGGCGGGAGACCCAGTACTTC
v_call: TRBV5-6; j_call: TRBJ1-2; clone_size: NA; cdr3_length: 14; d_call: NA; cdr3_aa: CASSLEQGTRGYTF; cdr3_nt: TGTGCCAGCAGCTTAGAACAGGGAACGCGAGGCTACACCTTC
v_call: TRBV6-1; j_call: TRBJ1-3; clone_size: NA; cdr3_length: 16; d_call: NA; cdr3_aa: CASSEAGGSSGNTIYF; cdr3_nt: TGTGCCAGCAGTGAAGCCGGAGGGAGCTCTGGAAACACCATATATTTT
v_call: TRBV10-2; j_call: TRBJ2-3; clone_size: NA; cdr3_length: 11; d_call: TRBD2; cdr3_aa: CASASGETQYF; cdr3_nt: TGCGCCAGCGCTAGCGGCGAGACGCAGTATTTT
v_call: TRBV5-8; j_call: TRBJ1-1; clone_size: NA; cdr3_length: 12; d_call: NA; cdr3_aa: CASSFGRSDGDF; cdr3_nt: TGTGCCAGCAGCTTTGGAAGAAGTGACGGGGACTTT
v_call: TRBV30; j_call: TRBJ2-7; clone_size: NA; cdr3_length: 12; d_call: NA; cdr3_aa: CAWSVSSYEQYF; cdr3_nt: TGTGCCTGGAGTGTATCCTCCTACGAGCAGTACTTC
v_call: TRBV5-1; j_call: TRBJ2-7; clone_size: NA; cdr3_length: 15; d_call: NA; cdr3_aa: CASSPVEGATYEQYF; cdr3_nt: TGCGCCAGCAGCCCCGTGGAGGGGGCCACCTACGAGCAGTACTTC
v_call: TRBV27; j_call: TRBJ1-2; clone_size: NA; cdr3_length: 12; d_call: NA; cdr3_aa: CASGTVLKGYTF; cdr3_nt: TGTGCCAGCGGGACTGTCCTCAAGGGCTACACCTTC
v_call: TRBV29-1; j_call: TRBJ1-5; clone_size: NA; cdr3_length: 13; d_call: NA; cdr3_aa: CSVGLSSNQPQHF; cdr3_nt: TGCAGCGTTGGACTCTCGAGCAATCAGCCCCAGCATTTT
v_call: TRBV19; j_call: TRBJ1-1; clone_size: NA; cdr3_length: 16; d_call: NA; cdr3_aa: CASSIRQGLANTEAFF; cdr3_nt: TGTGCCAGTAGTATCAGGCAGGGCCTGGCGAACACTGAAGCTTTCTTT
v_call: TRBV27; j_call: TRBJ2-1; clone_size: NA; cdr3_length: 13; d_call: TRBD2; cdr3_aa: CASSFRGVDEQFF; cdr3_nt: TGTGCCAGCAGTTTCCGGGGGGTTGATGAGCAGTTCTTC
v_call: TRBV7-2; j_call: TRBJ2-3; clone_size: NA; cdr3_length: 15; d_call: NA; cdr3_aa: CASSVSGAYTDTQYF; cdr3_nt: TGTGCCAGCAGTGTAAGCGGAGCTTACACAGATACGCAGTATTTT
v_call: TRBV7-9; j_call: TRBJ1-1; clone_size: NA; cdr3_length: 16; d_call: NA; cdr3_aa: CASSLGARASGTEAFF; cdr3_nt: TGTGCCAGCAGCTTAGGGGCTCGCGCGTCCGGCACTGAAGCTTTCTTT
v_call: TRBV6-5; j_call: TRBJ1-2; clone_size: NA; cdr3_length: 14; d_call: NA; cdr3_aa: CASSTLGTDYGYTF; cdr3_nt: TGTGCCAGCAGTACCCTCGGGACTGATTATGGCTACACCTTC
v_call: TRBV6-6; j_call: TRBJ1-2; clone_size: once; cdr3_length: 15; d_call: NA; cdr3_aa: CASTLSMGANYGYTF; cdr3_nt: TGTGCCAGCACCCTATCGATGGGAGCTAACTATGGCTACACCTTC
v_call: TRBV18; j_call: TRBJ1-6; clone_size: few; cdr3_length: 16; d_call: NA; cdr3_aa: CASSPSWDTTNSPLHF; cdr3_nt: TGTGCCAGCTCACCGAGCTGGGACACCACTAATTCACCCCTCCACTTT
v_call: TRBV6-5; j_call: TRBJ2-7; clone_size: NA; cdr3_length: 15; d_call: TRBD1; cdr3_aa: CASSYDRDENYEQYF; cdr3_nt: TGTGCCAGCAGTTACGACAGGGACGAGAACTACGAGCAGTACTTC
v_call: TRBV25-1; j_call: TRBJ1-1; clone_size: NA; cdr3_length: 13; d_call: NA; cdr3_aa: CASREGLGTEAFF; cdr3_nt: TGTGCCAGCAGAGAGGGATTGGGGACTGAAGCTTTCTTT
v_call: TRBV11-2; j_call: TRBJ2-7; clone_size: NA; cdr3_length: 15; d_call: NA; cdr3_aa: CASSLEAGSSYEQYF; cdr3_nt: TGTGCCAGCAGCTTAGAGGCAGGAAGCTCCTACGAGCAGTACTTC
v_call: TRBV29-1; j_call: TRBJ2-7; clone_size: NA; cdr3_length: 13; d_call: NA; cdr3_aa: CSVTGTGSYEQYF; cdr3_nt: TGCAGCGTAACAGGGACGGGTTCCTACGAGCAGTACTTC
v_call: TRBV27; j_call: TRBJ2-2; clone_size: NA; cdr3_length: 18; d_call: TRBD2; cdr3_aa: CASSYRTSGGAGTGELFF; cdr3_nt: TGTGCCAGCAGTTACCGGACTAGCGGGGGGGCGGGCACCGGGGAGCTGTTTTTT
v_call: TRBV7-6; j_call: TRBJ2-1; clone_size: NA; cdr3_length: 17; d_call: NA; cdr3_aa: CASSLAWGAGALEEQFF; cdr3_nt: TGTGCCAGCAGCCTCGCGTGGGGGGCGGGGGCCCTTGAGGAGCAGTTCTTC
v_call: TRBV5-8; j_call: TRBJ2-7; clone_size: NA; cdr3_length: 11; d_call: NA; cdr3_aa: CASSLEQEQYF; cdr3_nt: TGTGCCAGCAGCTTGGAACAGGAGCAGTACTTC